This T cell receptor beta chain stems from a study of blood T cell repertoires in COVID-19. This CDR3 contains 14 residues. CDR1 KGHSH and CDR2 LQKENI come from the germline V gene. The V and J ends lost 5 bases and 3 bases, in that order; junction bases with no gene match: 2. The repertoire was sequenced with immunoSEQ multiplex PCR; TCRdb's copy has only in-frame clones and lacks some. The sample includes approximately 190,000 clones, roughly 79% of them seen just once. The sample was peripheral blood. V is TRBV18 and J is TRBJ2-3, with 10 bases aligning to TRBD1. This receptor was obtained from a man aged 60 to 69 with active or convalescent COVID-19. The DNA of the CDR3 is TGTGCCAGCTCAAGGACAGGGGGTACAGATACGCAGTATTTT. Its translation is CASSRTGGTDTQYF. Looking up the rest from reference TRBV18 and TRBJ2-3 gives the full variable domain: NAGVMQNPRHLVRRRGQEARLRCSPMKGHSHVYWYRQLPEEGLKFMVYLQKENIIDESGMPKERFSAEFPKEGPSILRIQQVVRGDSAAYFCASSRTGGTDTQYFGPGTRLTVL.